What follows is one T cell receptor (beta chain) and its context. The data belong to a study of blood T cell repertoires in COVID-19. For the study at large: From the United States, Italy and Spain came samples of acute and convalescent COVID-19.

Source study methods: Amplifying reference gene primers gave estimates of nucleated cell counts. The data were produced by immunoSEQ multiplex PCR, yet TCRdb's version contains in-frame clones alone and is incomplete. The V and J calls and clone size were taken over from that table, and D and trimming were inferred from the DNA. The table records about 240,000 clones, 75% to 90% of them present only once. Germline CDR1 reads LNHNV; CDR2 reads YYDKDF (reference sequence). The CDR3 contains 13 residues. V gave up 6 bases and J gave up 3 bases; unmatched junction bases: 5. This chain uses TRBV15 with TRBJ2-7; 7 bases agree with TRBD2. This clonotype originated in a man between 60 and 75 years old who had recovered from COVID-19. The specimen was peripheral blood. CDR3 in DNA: TGTGCCACCAGTCGAGCGGGGAGCTACGAGCAGTACTTC. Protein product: CATSRAGSYEQYF.